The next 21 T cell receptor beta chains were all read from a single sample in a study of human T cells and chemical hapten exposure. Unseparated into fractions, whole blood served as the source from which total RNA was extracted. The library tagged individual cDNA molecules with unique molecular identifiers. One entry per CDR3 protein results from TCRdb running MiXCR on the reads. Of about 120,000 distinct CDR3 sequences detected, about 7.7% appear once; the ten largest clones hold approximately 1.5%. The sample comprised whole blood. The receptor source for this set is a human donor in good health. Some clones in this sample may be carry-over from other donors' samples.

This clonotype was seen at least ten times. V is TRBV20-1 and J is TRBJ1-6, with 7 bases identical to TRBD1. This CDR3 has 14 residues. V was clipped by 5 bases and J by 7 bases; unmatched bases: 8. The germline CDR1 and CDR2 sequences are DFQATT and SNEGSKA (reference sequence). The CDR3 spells CSAPAGTENSPLHF. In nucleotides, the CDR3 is TGCAGTGCTCCGGCCGGGACAGAGAATTCACCCCTCCACTTT.

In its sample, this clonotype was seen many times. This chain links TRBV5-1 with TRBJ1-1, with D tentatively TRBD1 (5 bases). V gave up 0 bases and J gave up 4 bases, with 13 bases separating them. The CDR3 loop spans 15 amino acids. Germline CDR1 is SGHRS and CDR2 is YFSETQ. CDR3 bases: TGCGCCAGCAGCTTGGAGGGGTTTTTGGGCACTGAAGCTTTCTTT. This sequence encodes CASSLEGFLGTEAFF.

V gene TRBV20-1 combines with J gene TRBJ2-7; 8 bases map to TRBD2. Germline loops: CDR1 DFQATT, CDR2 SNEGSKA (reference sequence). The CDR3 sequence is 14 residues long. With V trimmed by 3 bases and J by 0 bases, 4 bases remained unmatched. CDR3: CSASTGTSSYEQYF. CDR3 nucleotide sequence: TGCAGTGCTAGTACCGGGACTAGCTCCTACGAGCAGTACTTC.

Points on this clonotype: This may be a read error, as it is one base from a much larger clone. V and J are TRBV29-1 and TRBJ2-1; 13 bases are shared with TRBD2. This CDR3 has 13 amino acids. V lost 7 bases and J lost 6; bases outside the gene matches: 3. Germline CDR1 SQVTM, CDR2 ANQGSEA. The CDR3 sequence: CSAGTSGTNEQFF. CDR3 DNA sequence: TGCAGCGCTGGGACTAGCGGGACCAATGAGCAGTTCTTC.

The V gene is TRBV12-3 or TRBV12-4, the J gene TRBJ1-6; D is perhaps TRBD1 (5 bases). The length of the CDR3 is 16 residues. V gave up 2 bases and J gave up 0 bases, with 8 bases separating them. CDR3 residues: CASSLKGSSYNSPLHF. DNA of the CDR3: TGTGCCAGCAGTTTAAAGGGGAGCTCCTATAATTCACCCCTCCACTTT.

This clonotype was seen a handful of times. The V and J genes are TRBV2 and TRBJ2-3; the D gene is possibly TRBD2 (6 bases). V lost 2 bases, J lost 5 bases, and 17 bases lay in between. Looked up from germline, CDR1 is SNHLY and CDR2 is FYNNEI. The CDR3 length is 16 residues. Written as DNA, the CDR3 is TGTGCCAGCAGTGAAAGGGACTCCTCCGGCGGAGATACGCAGTATTTT. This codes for CASSERDSSGGDTQYF.

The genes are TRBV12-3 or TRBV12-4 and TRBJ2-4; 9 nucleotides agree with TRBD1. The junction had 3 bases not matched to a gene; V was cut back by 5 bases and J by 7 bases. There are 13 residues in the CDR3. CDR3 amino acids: CASSPDRGNIQYF. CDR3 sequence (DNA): TGTGCCAGCAGTCCGGACAGGGGTAACATTCAGTACTTC.

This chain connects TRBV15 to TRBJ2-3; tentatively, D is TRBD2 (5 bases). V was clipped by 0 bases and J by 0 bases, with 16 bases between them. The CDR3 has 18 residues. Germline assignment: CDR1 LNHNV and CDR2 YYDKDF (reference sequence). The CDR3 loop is CATSRDLLDYASTDTQYF. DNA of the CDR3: TGTGCCACCAGCAGAGATTTGCTCGACTATGCTAGCACAGATACGCAGTATTTT. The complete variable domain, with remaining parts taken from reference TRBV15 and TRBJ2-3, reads DAMVIQNPRYQVTQFGKPVTLSCSQTLNHNVMYWYQQKSSQAPKLLFHYYDKDFNNEADTPDNFQSRRPNTSFCFLDIRSPGLGDTAMYLCATSRDLLDYASTDTQYFGPGTRLTVL.

The CDR3 spells CASSQDFAGRAEAFF. DNA of the CDR3: TGTGCCAGCAGCCAAGATTTCGCGGGGAGGGCTGAAGCTTTCTTT. The V gene is TRBV3-1, the J gene TRBJ1-1, with no clear D. V lost 0 bases and J lost 6, with 14 bases in between. Germline V lookup: CDR1 LGHDT, CDR2 YNNKEL (reference sequence). The CDR3 loop spans 15 amino acids.

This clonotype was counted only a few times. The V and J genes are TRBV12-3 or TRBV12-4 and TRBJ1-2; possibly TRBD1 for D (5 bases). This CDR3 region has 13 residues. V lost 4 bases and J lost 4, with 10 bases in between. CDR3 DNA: TGTGCCAGCAGTTCGACAGTATCCTATGGCTACACCTTC. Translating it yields CASSSTVSYGYTF.

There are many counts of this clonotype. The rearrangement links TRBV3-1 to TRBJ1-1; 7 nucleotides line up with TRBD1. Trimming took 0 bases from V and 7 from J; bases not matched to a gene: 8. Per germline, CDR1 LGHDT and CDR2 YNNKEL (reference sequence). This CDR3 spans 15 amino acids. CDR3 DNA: TGTGCCAGCAGCCAAGATCCATTCGGACAGGATGAAGCTTTCTTT. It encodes CASSQDPFGQDEAFF.

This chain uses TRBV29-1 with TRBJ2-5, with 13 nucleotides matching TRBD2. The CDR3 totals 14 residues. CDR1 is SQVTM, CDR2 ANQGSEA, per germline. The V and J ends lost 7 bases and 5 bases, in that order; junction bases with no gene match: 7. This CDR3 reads CSAMTSGGYETQYF. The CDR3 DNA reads TGCAGCGCTATGACTAGCGGGGGGTATGAGACCCAGTACTTC.

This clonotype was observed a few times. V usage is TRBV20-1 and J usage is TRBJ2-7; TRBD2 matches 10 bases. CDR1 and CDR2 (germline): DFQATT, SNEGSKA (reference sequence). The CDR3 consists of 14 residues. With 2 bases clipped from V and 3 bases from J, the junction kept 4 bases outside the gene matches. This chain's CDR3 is CSARTRTSGYEQYF. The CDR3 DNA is TGCAGTGCTAGAACCAGGACTAGCGGCTACGAGCAGTACTTC.

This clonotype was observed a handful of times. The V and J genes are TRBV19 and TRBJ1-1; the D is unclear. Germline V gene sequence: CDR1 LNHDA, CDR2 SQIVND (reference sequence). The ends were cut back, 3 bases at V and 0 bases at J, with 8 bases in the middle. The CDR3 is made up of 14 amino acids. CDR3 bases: TGTGCCAGTAGTATGGACGGATTGAACACTGAAGCTTTCTTT. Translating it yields CASSMDGLNTEAFF.

The CDR3 region is CASGMRDRGHEQYF. CDR3 coding DNA: TGTGCCTCTGGAATGAGGGACAGGGGACACGAGCAGTACTTC. J is TRBJ2-7 and V is TRBV18; 10 positions agree with TRBD1. V lost 11 bases and J lost 5; bases outside the gene matches: 12. In germline, CDR1 is KGHSH, CDR2 LQKENI. This CDR3 has 14 amino acids.

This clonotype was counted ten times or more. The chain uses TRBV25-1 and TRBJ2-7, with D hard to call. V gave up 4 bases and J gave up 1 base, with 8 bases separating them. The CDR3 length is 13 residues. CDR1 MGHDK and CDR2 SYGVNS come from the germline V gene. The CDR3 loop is CASSGAGSYEQYF. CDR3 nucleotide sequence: TGTGCCAGCAGTGGAGCAGGTTCCTACGAGCAGTACTTC.

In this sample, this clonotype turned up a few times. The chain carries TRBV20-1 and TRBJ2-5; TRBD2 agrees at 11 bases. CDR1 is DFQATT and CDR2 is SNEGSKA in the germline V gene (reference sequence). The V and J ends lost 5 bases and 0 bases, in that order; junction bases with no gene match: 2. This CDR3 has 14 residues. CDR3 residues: CSALSGGDQETQYF. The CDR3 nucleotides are TGCAGTGCTCTTAGCGGGGGGGACCAAGAGACCCAGTACTTC.

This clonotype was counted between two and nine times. The CDR3 region has the DNA TGTGCCAGCAGTGACCGAGACAGGGTAGAGACCCAGTACTTC. It codes for CASSDRDRVETQYF. The V gene is TRBV25-1, the J gene TRBJ2-5; 7 nucleotides match TRBD1. The CDR3 is made up of 14 amino acids. The V segment lost 3 bases and the J segment 4 bases; nucleotides outside the gene matches: 5. CDR1 is MGHDK, CDR2 SYGVNS, per germline.

The CDR3 protein is CASSLTEYNTEAFF. For the CDR3, the DNA is TGTGCCAGCAGCTTAACCGAGTACAACACTGAAGCTTTCTTT. The chain carries TRBV7-9 and TRBJ1-1, with D unclear. Germline CDR1 reads SEHNR; CDR2 reads FQNEAQ (reference sequence). This CDR3 region has 14 residues. The V gene lost 2 bases and the J gene lost 2 bases, with 9 bases spanning the gap.

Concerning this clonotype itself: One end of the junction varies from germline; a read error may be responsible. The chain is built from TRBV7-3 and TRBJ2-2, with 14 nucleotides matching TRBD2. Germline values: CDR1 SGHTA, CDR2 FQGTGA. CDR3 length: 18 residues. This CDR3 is CASSSGLAGVSNTGGLFF. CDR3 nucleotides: TGTGCCAGCAGCTCGGGACTAGCGGGGGTCTCGAACACCGGGGGGCTGTTTTTT.

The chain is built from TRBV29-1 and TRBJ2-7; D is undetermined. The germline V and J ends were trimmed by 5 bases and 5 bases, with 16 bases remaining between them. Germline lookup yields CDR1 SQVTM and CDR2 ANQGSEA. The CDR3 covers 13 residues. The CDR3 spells CSVKPGSTNEQYF. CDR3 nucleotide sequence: TGCAGCGTTAAACCGGGCTCCACCAACGAGCAGTACTTC.